A single sample is the source of the 22 T cell receptor beta chains below, sequenced in a study of cytomegalovirus exposure and HLA in healthy donors. With 60 Vbeta and 13 Jbeta primers, the PCR was carried out. Profiling relied on immunoSEQ multiplex PCR, and the TCRdb table lists in-frame clones only, not all of them. Among about 37,000 clones listed, 74% were seen once. The sequencing sample was made of PBMCs. Receptor source: a young man in good health and CMV-seronegative.

The J gene is TRBJ1-2, the V gene TRBV27, with TRBD1 matching 12 bases. V shed 3 bases and J 7 bases; nucleotides not matched to a gene: 6. Germline CDR1 and CDR2: MNHEY and SMNVEV (reference sequence). The CDR3 runs 15 residues. CDR3 DNA: TGTGCCAGCAGTTTTATGGGACAGGGGGCGGCTGGCTACACCTTC. It codes for CASSFMGQGAAGYTF.

The rearrangement joins TRBV19 to TRBJ1-1; 9 bases align to TRBD1. CDR3 length: 16 amino acids. Germline CDR1 reads LNHDA; CDR2 reads SQIVND (reference sequence). The V and J ends lost 7 bases and 3 bases, in that order; junction bases with no gene match: 12. The CDR3 reads CASTPRMGQGDTEAFF. In DNA form, the CDR3 reads TGTGCCAGTACCCCCCGAATGGGACAGGGAGACACTGAAGCTTTCTTT.

The chain has TRBV21-1 and TRBJ2-1; TRBD2, the table's D call, lacks a check against the DNA. TRBV21-1 represents a pseudogene. CDR3 length equals 16 residues. CDR3 sequence (DNA): TGTGCCATCCGGACTAGCGGGAGTTACTCCTACAATGAGCAGTTCTTC. Protein product: CAIRTSGSYSYNEQFF.

The rearrangement uses TRBV7-9 and TRBJ1-4, with TRBD1 matching 10 bases. In germline, CDR1 is SEHNR, CDR2 FQNEAQ (reference sequence). The junction had 13 bases not matched to a gene; V was cut back by 7 bases and J by 2 bases. The length of the CDR3 is 18 residues. The CDR3 coding sequence is TGTGCCAGCATAGGAACTTGGACAGGGGGTACGACTAATGAAAAACTGTTTTTT. It codes for CASIGTWTGGTTNEKLFF.

V gene TRBV6-5 combines with J gene TRBJ2-2; D call uncertain. The CDR3 totals 11 residues. Trimming shortened V by 5 bases and J by 7 bases, and 5 bases separated the two germline ends. Germline values: CDR1 MNHEY, CDR2 SVGAGI. In nucleotides, the CDR3 is TGTGCCAGCAGTCTATTCGGGGAGCTGTTTTTT. It yields the protein CASSLFGELFF.

The chain links TRBV4-1 to TRBJ2-1; D is ambiguous. V dropped 0 bases and J dropped 6 bases, with 12 bases sitting between them. This CDR3 is 15 amino acids long. Germline-derived CDR1 and CDR2 are MGHRA and YSYEKL. This CDR3 reads CASSQEQSAINEQFF. The CDR3 DNA is TGCGCCAGCAGCCAAGAACAGTCCGCGATCAATGAGCAGTTCTTC.

The sample holds a few counts of this clone. This chain uses TRBV7-9 with TRBJ1-2; D remains unclear. The CDR3 extends over 14 amino acids. The germline gives CDR1 SEHNR, CDR2 FQNEAQ (reference sequence). With 4 bases removed from V and 4 bases from J, the gap between germline ends came to 13 bases. CDR3 in DNA: TGTGCCAGCAGCTCCACGGGGTTGGGCTATGGCTACACCTTC. It encodes CASSSTGLGYGYTF.

The CDR3 DNA follows: TGTGCCAGCAGCTTAGGCGGGAGTATCTACGAGCAGTACTTC. It yields the protein CASSLGGSIYEQYF. The chain combines TRBV7-9 with TRBJ2-7; 7 bases are shared with TRBD2. V shed 1 base, J shed 3 bases, and the junction held 3 bases outside the gene matches. Germline V gene data show CDR1 as SEHNR and CDR2 as FQNEAQ (reference sequence). The CDR3 extends over 14 amino acids.

This chain joins TRBV7-9 and TRBJ2-4; 8 nucleotides agree with TRBD1. CDR1 is SEHNR, CDR2 FQNEAQ, per germline (reference sequence). V shed 5 bases and J 9 bases; nucleotides not matched to a gene: 15. The CDR3 totals 16 residues. The CDR3, as DNA: TGTGCCAGCAGCCCAGGACAGGGACCCTACCGCGGCATTCAGTACTTC. Translated: CASSPGQGPYRGIQYF.

The gene calls are TRBV7-9 and TRBJ2-1, with 10 bases identical to TRBD1. CDR3 length: 15 amino acids. J was trimmed by 2 bases and V by 5 bases; bases with no gene match: 3. The germline CDR1 and CDR2 sequences are SEHNR and FQNEAQ (reference sequence). CDR3 region: CASSATGGTYNEQFF. CDR3 sequence (DNA): TGTGCCAGCAGCGCGACAGGGGGCACCTACAATGAGCAGTTCTTC. Based on the CDR3 plus reference TRBV7-9 and TRBJ2-1, the full variable domain is DTGVSQNPRHKITKRGQNVTFRCDPISEHNRLYWYRQTLGQGPEFLTYFQNEAQLEKSRLLSDRFSAERPKGSFSTLEIQRTEQGDSAMYLCASSATGGTYNEQFFGPGTRLTVL.

The chain has TRBV7-9 and TRBJ2-5; D possibly corresponds to TRBD2 (5 bases). The end of the DNA is better explained by TRBJ2-7, so the J call may be wrong. CDR3 length: 14 residues. Germline lookup yields CDR1 SEHNR and CDR2 FQNEAQ (reference sequence). CDR3 amino acids: CASSLVSGTYEQYF. Here the CDR3 DNA reads TGTGCCAGCAGCTTAGTCAGCGGAACCTACGAGCAGTACTTC.

The V and J genes are TRBV6-1 and TRBJ2-7, with 9 nucleotides matching TRBD1. The CDR3 is made up of 17 amino acids. Germline CDR1 MNHNS, CDR2 SASEGT. J was trimmed by 2 bases and V by 4 bases; bases with no gene match: 12. CDR3: CASSGTPGQGSAYEQYF. The CDR3 DNA follows: TGTGCCAGCAGTGGGACCCCGGGACAGGGCTCCGCCTACGAGCAGTACTTC.

This clone was seen a handful of times. J is TRBJ2-5 and V is TRBV9; 8 bases line up with TRBD1. The V and J ends lost 3 bases and 2 bases, in that order; junction bases with no gene match: 3. The germline V gene encodes CDR1 SGDLS and CDR2 YYNGEE. This CDR3 contains 14 residues. The CDR3 region has the DNA TGTGCCAGCAGCGCAGGGGACAGGCAAGAGACCCAGTACTTC. It translates to CASSAGDRQETQYF. The complete variable domain, with remaining parts taken from reference TRBV9 and TRBJ2-5, reads DSGVTQTPKHLITATGQRVTLRCSPRSGDLSVYWYQQSLDQGLQFLIQYYNGEERAKGNILERFSAQQFPDLHSELNLSSLELGDSALYFCASSAGDRQETQYFGPGTRLLVL.

V gene TRBV6-6 combines with J gene TRBJ2-7; TRBD1 matches 11 bases. With V trimmed by 2 bases and J by 4 bases, 1 base remained unmatched. Germline CDR1 MNHNY, CDR2 SVGAGI (reference sequence). CDR3 size: 14 residues. In DNA form, the CDR3 reads TGTGCCAGCAGTTACGGACAGGGGGCGTACGAGCAGTACTTC. Translating gives CASSYGQGAYEQYF.

The chain combines TRBV28 with TRBJ2-7; 9 bases agree with TRBD2. From germline, CDR1 is MDHEN and CDR2 SYDVKM. The V and J ends lost 7 bases and 4 bases, in that order; junction bases with no gene match: 8. The CDR3 extends over 14 amino acids. CDR3 protein: CASTPSGGLYEQYF. The CDR3 DNA sequence: TGTGCCAGCACTCCAAGCGGGGGGCTATACGAGCAGTACTTC.

V is TRBV29-1 and J is TRBJ2-7; D is unresolved. Germline assignment: CDR1 SQVTM and CDR2 ANQGSEA. This CDR3 is 13 amino acids long. With 2 bases removed from V and 4 bases from J, the gap between germline ends came to 12 bases. The CDR3 loop is CSVECGYPYEQYF. CDR3 bases: TGCAGCGTTGAATGCGGATACCCTTACGAGCAGTACTTC.

This chain connects TRBV27 to TRBJ1-6, with D uncertain. Trimming shortened V by 1 base and J by 6 bases, and 10 bases separated the two germline ends. This CDR3 contains 15 residues. Germline V lookup: CDR1 MNHEY, CDR2 SMNVEV (reference sequence). For the CDR3, the DNA is TGTGCCAGCAGTTTATGGGCCAGCACTAATTCACCCCTCCACTTT. Protein product: CASSLWASTNSPLHF.

The chain recombines TRBV4-2 with TRBJ2-3; TRBD2 aligns across 10 bases. The CDR3 has 16 amino acids. J gave up 3 bases and V 4 bases, and 7 bases lay outside the gene matches. The germline CDR1 and CDR2 sequences are LGHNA and YNFKEQ. The CDR3 spells CASSPGPSGSTDTQYF. The CDR3 DNA follows: TGTGCCAGCAGCCCTGGGCCTAGCGGGAGTACAGATACGCAGTATTTT.

This clone showed up just once. This chain uses TRBV7-6 with TRBJ2-7, with unresolved D. Germline V gene data show CDR1 as SGHVS and CDR2 as FNYEAQ. CDR3 size: 13 residues. Trimming removed 1 base at V and 2 bases at J, with 6 bases between. The CDR3 region has the DNA TGTGCCAGCAGCTTAGAAATAACCTACGAGCAGTACTTC. Its protein product is CASSLEITYEQYF.

The chain has TRBV19 and TRBJ2-2; 13 bases fit TRBD2. V lost 3 bases to trimming and J lost 6 bases; unmatched junction nucleotides: 4. Germline CDR1 and CDR2: LNHDA and SQIVND (reference sequence). The CDR3 contains 16 residues. CDR3 residues: CASSMGLAGLSGELFF. The CDR3 bases are TGTGCCAGTAGTATGGGACTAGCGGGACTCTCCGGGGAGCTGTTTTTT.

The rearrangement uses TRBV9 and TRBJ1-4, with TRBD1 matching 7 bases. CDR3 length: 15 amino acids. The germline V gene encodes CDR1 SGDLS and CDR2 YYNGEE. The ends lost 4 bases at V and 8 bases at J; junction bases unmatched: 11. The CDR3 loop is CASSSRQGEGEKLFF. DNA for the CDR3: TGTGCCAGCAGCTCTCGACAGGGAGAGGGAGAAAAACTGTTTTTT.

The CDR3 DNA is TGTGCCAGCAGTTTTCTCACTAGCGGCCCCTACAATGAGCAGTTCTTC. Amino acid sequence: CASSFLTSGPYNEQFF. This sequence joins TRBV27 and TRBJ2-1; 8 positions match TRBD2. Per the germline V gene, CDR1 is MNHEY and CDR2 is SMNVEV (reference sequence). The length of the CDR3 is 16 residues. J gave up 2 bases and V 3 bases, and 6 bases lay outside the gene matches.